These 13 T cell receptor beta chains came from one sample sequenced in a study of cytomegalovirus exposure and HLA in healthy donors. The PCR had 60 Vbeta and 13 Jbeta primers. The protocol was immunoSEQ multiplex PCR, while the TCRdb copy is restricted to in-frame clones and leaves out a portion. The data contain about 160,000 clones, around four fifths of them singletons. Sample: PBMCs. These TCRs come from a woman aged 18-29 years in good health and CMV-seronegative.

Notes on this clone: Other DNA sequences of this sample code for an identical CDR3. The genes are TRBV6-4 and TRBJ2-3; TRBD2 is a possible D gene (6 bases). The CDR3 is 15 amino acids. Germline values: CDR1 MRHNA, CDR2 SNTAGT. V gave up 0 bases and J gave up 0 bases, with 7 bases separating them. The CDR3 coding sequence is TGTGCCAGCAGTGACTCGGGGGGAAGCACAGATACGCAGTATTTT. This encodes CASSDSGGSTDTQYF.

This chain uses TRBV5-4 with TRBJ2-3; D might be TRBD2 (6 bases). The V end was cut by 0 bases, the J end by 5 bases, with 25 bases between. The CDR3 totals 19 residues. Germline lookup yields CDR1 SGHNT and CDR2 YYREEE (reference sequence). The chain's CDR3 is CASSLATLRDSPFGDTQYF. CDR3 DNA sequence: TGTGCCAGCAGCTTGGCCACCTTACGGGACTCGCCGTTTGGAGATACGCAGTATTTT.

This clone was picked up a small number of times. The chain uses TRBV11-2 and TRBJ2-7; TRBD2 matches at 10 bases. This CDR3 is built from 15 residues. The germline V gene encodes CDR1 SGHAT and CDR2 FQNNGV. V gave up 5 bases and J gave up 7 bases; unmatched junction bases: 11. CDR3 DNA sequence: TGTGCCAGCAGCCCACCGGGACTAGCGCTGTTGGAGCAGTACTTC. It codes for CASSPPGLALLEQYF.

The chain couples TRBV29-1 to TRBJ1-2, with D perhaps TRBD1 (5 bases). CDR1 SQVTM and CDR2 ANQGSEA come from the germline V gene. V gave up 0 bases and J gave up 4 bases, with 12 bases separating them. The CDR3 has 14 residues. The CDR3 spells CSVEDKGRGYGYTF. The DNA of the CDR3 is TGCAGCGTTGAAGATAAGGGGCGGGGCTATGGCTACACCTTC.

This chain joins TRBV30 and TRBJ1-6; D not certain. CDR3 size: 12 residues. Germline V gene lookup returns CDR1 GTSNPN and CDR2 SVGIG (reference sequence). V was shortened by 5 bases and J by 5 bases, with 7 bases between the two germline ends. The CDR3 DNA reads as TGTGCCTGGGCGGTTAATAATTCACCCCTCCACTTT. This sequence encodes CAWAVNNSPLHF. The full variable domain, with the rest looked up from reference TRBV30 and TRBJ1-6, is SQTIHQWPATLVQPVGSPLSLECTVEGTSNPNLYWYRQAAGRGLQLLFYSVGIGQISSEVPQNLSASRPQDRQFILSSKKLLLSDSGFYLCAWAVNNSPLHFGNGTRLTVT.

The chain employs TRBV6-1 and TRBJ2-5; 8 bases are shared with TRBD1. Germline CDR1 reads MNHNS; CDR2 reads SASEGT. V was pared by 3 bases and J by 5 bases, with 8 bases of the junction left unmatched. The CDR3 consists of 15 residues. CDR3 sequence: CASSETGEVWETQYF. The CDR3 DNA reads as TGTGCCAGCAGTGAGACAGGGGAGGTTTGGGAGACCCAGTACTTC.

This sequence joins TRBV5-1 and TRBJ2-3; 7 bases line up with TRBD1. The CDR3 consists of 15 residues. Germline CDR1 reads SGHRS; CDR2 reads YFSETQ. Trimming at V came to 3 bases and at J to 2 bases, leaving 6 bases not matched to a gene. The CDR3 DNA reads as TGCGCCAGCAGCTGGCAGGGGGTTTTCACAGATACGCAGTATTTT. Its protein is CASSWQGVFTDTQYF.

This chain uses TRBV5-1 with TRBJ2-1; D is possibly TRBD1 (5 bases). Germline values: CDR1 SGHRS, CDR2 YFSETQ. This CDR3 comprises 14 residues. V was trimmed by 4 bases and J by 5 bases, leaving 13 bases between them. CDR3 DNA: TGCGCCAGCAGCCCCGGACATACGGACAATGAGCAGTTCTTC. Its translation: CASSPGHTDNEQFF.

The rearrangement links TRBV2 to TRBJ1-4, with D possibly being TRBD1 (6 bases). Germline loops: CDR1 SNHLY, CDR2 FYNNEI. Trimming left V 9 bases short and J 0 bases short, with 11 bases between. The CDR3 is 14 amino acids. Here the CDR3 DNA reads TGTGCCAGTGGAGGACAGACAACTAATGAAAAACTGTTTTTT. Its translation is CASGGQTTNEKLFF. Complete variable domain (other parts from reference TRBV2 and TRBJ1-4): EPEVTQTPSHQVTQMGQEVILRCVPISNHLYFYWYRQILGQKVEFLVSFYNNEISEKSEIFDDQFSVERPDGSNFTLKIRSTKLEDSAMYFCASGGQTTNEKLFFGSGTQLSVL.

This chain connects TRBV7-9 to TRBJ2-3; 10 bases match TRBD2. Germline loops: CDR1 SEHNR, CDR2 FQNEAQ (reference sequence). The CDR3 spans 14 residues. After removal of 4 bases from V and 6 bases from J, the junction contained 4 bases not matched to a gene. The CDR3 here is CASSYGTSADTQYF. CDR3 nucleotide sequence: TGTGCCAGCAGCTACGGGACTAGCGCGGATACGCAGTATTTT. The whole variable domain, filled in from reference TRBV7-9 and TRBJ2-3, reads DTGVSQNPRHKITKRGQNVTFRCDPISEHNRLYWYRQTLGQGPEFLTYFQNEAQLEKSRLLSDRFSAERPKGSFSTLEIQRTEQGDSAMYLCASSYGTSADTQYFGPGTRLTVL.

The chain uses TRBV6-1 and TRBJ2-1; D is unresolved. From germline, CDR1 is MNHNS and CDR2 SASEGT. The germline V and J ends were trimmed by 6 bases and 0 bases, with 6 bases remaining between them. CDR3 length equals 13 residues. CDR3 in DNA: TGTGCCAGCAGGGTTAGCTCCTACAATGAGCAGTTCTTC. Translated: CASRVSSYNEQFF.

The genes are TRBV5-4 and TRBJ2-7; 15 nucleotides agree with TRBD2. This CDR3 spans 15 amino acids. With V trimmed by 4 bases and J by 5 bases, 4 bases remained unmatched. Germline CDR1 and CDR2: SGHNT and YYREEE (reference sequence). The CDR3 DNA sequence: TGTGCCAGCAGCCGGACTAGCGGGGGGGTCAACGAGCAGTACTTC. It translates to CASSRTSGGVNEQYF.

This chain joins TRBV7-8 and TRBJ1-3; D is unclear. The CDR3 is 14 amino acids. Trimming pared 4 bases from V and 3 bases from J, leaving 10 bases between. Per germline, CDR1 SGHVS and CDR2 FQNEAQ. The DNA of the CDR3 is TGTGCCAGCAGCTCAGAGACAAGTGGAAACACCATATATTTT. It is translated as CASSSETSGNTIYF.